The text below deals with one T cell receptor (beta chain). With 1 base clipped from V and 6 bases from J, the junction kept 7 bases outside the gene matches. The germline V gene encodes CDR1 GTSNPN and CDR2 SVGIG (reference sequence). The CDR3 loop spans 15 amino acids. The data belong to a study of cytomegalovirus exposure and HLA in healthy donors. Amplification used 60 Vbeta primers and 13 Jbeta primers. Measured with immunoSEQ multiplex PCR; TCRdb has only the in-frame clones, and not every one. Of some 99,000 clones in the sample, about 76% were seen once. The material sequenced was PBMCs. The rearrangement joins TRBV30 to TRBJ1-5; 9 bases are shared with TRBD1. This TCR was recovered from a man aged 35-49 years in good health and CMV-seronegative. Here the CDR3 reads CAWSGGQGLSQPQHF. DNA for the CDR3: TGTGCCTGGAGTGGGGGACAGGGACTATCTCAGCCCCAGCATTTT.